Below, one T cell receptor (beta chain) is given with its context. Ten or more counts support this clonotype. Its antigen is not yet known. Per-nucleotide qualities are absent, and no much larger clonotype sits a single base away. This sample is part of a study of T cells in Graves' hyperthyroidism and ophthalmopathy (dated by TCRdb to between 2018 and 2021). Background on the whole study: Peripheral blood was sampled at the time of initial diagnosis, prior to any treatment. A discovery cohort of approximately 100 patients, approximately 45 with Graves' ophthalmopathy and more than 55 with stable Graves' hyperthyroidism, was used to find distinguishing TCR V-J signatures. Whether ophthalmopathy could be predicted prospectively was tested in an independent validation cohort made up of 18 to 20 hyperthyroidism patients plus 17 patients who later progressed to ophthalmopathy. For training and testing, the roughly 93 patients in the discovery cohort were randomly divided in a 7:3 ratio. The study also compared thyroid tissue and blood T-cell repertoires from about six Graves' hyperthyroidism patients. After blood sampling, hyperthyroidism patients were treated with methimazole at a starting dose of 30 mg daily, and ophthalmopathy patients were treated with high-dose intravenous methylprednisolone. The paper reports TCR Vbeta CDR3 sequencing of more than 120 peripheral blood samples: some 41 ophthalmopathy, under 80 hyperthyroidism and around 17 progressor patients. Summary of the overall study and its limitations: Sample size was not statistically predetermined, and investigators were not blinded to group allocation. During validation, the model predicted progression to ophthalmopathy a median of approximately 6 months ahead of onset, with more than 55% sensitivity and less than 85% specificity. Most expanded thyroid clonotypes (frequency above 0.001) were also detected in blood, suggesting blood repertoires may reflect thyroid immune responses. In cross-validation, a model built on a 13 V-J signature told ophthalmopathy apart from stable hyperthyroidism with approximately 90% sensitivity and approximately 81% specificity, and in testing the same model reached 80%/75%.

Clipping removes 6 bases from V and 2 bases from J, with 5 as the unmatched junction base count. CDR1 DFQATT and CDR2 SNEGSKA were looked up in the germline V gene (reference sequence). The CDR3 sequence holds 13 residues, the cysteine and phenylalanine included. Of the read, only the CDR3 DNA is kept; its 39 bases are in frame from base 1. The TCR beta CDR3 regions were amplified from the RNA transcripts. The first round of RT-PCR for the TCR CDR3 was performed with the HTBI primer set and the Qiagen OneStep RT-PCR kit. Libraries were constructed in a second round of multiplex PCR, after which size selection and purification were performed. Libraries were sequenced paired-end with 100 bp reads on an Illumina HiSeq2000. Per the authors' processing: SOAPnuke was used to process the raw data, throwing out any read that contained adapters or uncalled bases, had a mean Phred below 15, or lacked an exact constant-primer or identifier match. High-quality paired reads were merged using COPE v1.2.5, and each unique nucleotide sequence was defined as a clonotype. MiTCR v1.1 was used to align clonotypes to the IMGT TRBV, TRBD and TRBJ reference segments. Only V-J combinations with frequency above 0.0001, covering roughly 99% of repertoires, were analysed. A TCS score was defined as the ratio between F50 (clonal expansion) and ExV (chaos), using BLOSUM62-based TCRdist between CDR3 peptides within each V-J. Welch's t-statistics and random forest reduced several hundred V-J features to 13, which were used in a naive Bayes classifier (R e1071). TCRdb reanalyzed the raw reads on its own, using fastp at Q25 for trimming and MiXCR for clone calling, and kept in-frame beta chains. Identical CDR3 protein sequences are pooled into one entry, listed with their most common genes and DNA. TCRdb, not the original authors, processed these V and J calls. Counted in this sample were about 400,000 distinct CDR3 sequences; 15% of them appeared once. Approximately 29% of the sample is held by the ten biggest clonotypes.

Stable Graves' hyperthyroidism was defined as the absence of progression to ophthalmopathy over 18 months of follow-up. Hyperthyroidism patients were newly diagnosed, had a disease duration of under 2 months, and were aged 18 to 65 years. Exclusion was applied to patients with uncontrolled infections, other autoimmune diseases, pregnancy or lactation. Diagnoses were established on the basis of clinical symptoms, serum thyroxine and TRAb, thyroid ultrasound, and orbital computed tomography. Ficoll-Paque density gradient centrifugation was used to isolate PBMCs from about 10 ml of fresh peripheral blood. Total RNA was extracted with Trizol reagent, and quality was checked on an Agilent 2100 Bioanalyzer.

The V and J segments used are TRBV20-1 and TRBJ2-5; 8 central bases correspond to TRBD1. This receptor was identified in a woman aged 25 to 39 with Graves' hyperthyroidism. The sequencing sample was made of blood. The CDR3 here reads CSAQDRAQETQYF. The DNA sequence is as follows: TGCAGTGCCCAGGACAGGGCGCAAGAGACCCAGTACTTC.